The rows below give T cell receptor beta chains drawn from one sample of a study of CD8+CD57+ T cells in acquired aplastic anemia. TCRdb reprocessed the reads with MiXCR, giving one entry per CDR3 protein. The profile covers approximately 160,000 distinct CDR3 sequences, with roughly half appearing a single time and 2.5% to 4% taken by the ten largest. What was sequenced was sorted CD4+, CD8+, or CD8+CD57+ T cells (not recorded which) from PBMCs. These receptors were collected from a human donor with aplastic anemia. Both conserved end residues are part of each CDR3. The D gene is left open where the match is weak. Not all rows give a size; the values are once, few, many and, for expanded clones, a class.

v_gene	len	d_gene	abundance	j_gene	CDR3aa	CDR3nt
TRBV10-3	14	TRBD1	many	TRBJ1-2	CAIKGQGADYGYTF	TGTGCCATAAAGGGTCAGGGGGCGGACTATGGCTACACCTTC
TRBV20-1	15	.	few	TRBJ1-2	CSARDYREVLSGNTF	TGCAGTGCTAGAGATTACAGGGAGGTGTTGTCTGGAAACACCTTC
TRBV29-1	14	.	many	TRBJ1-5	CSVVAGNGNQPQHF	TGCAGCGTTGTCGCAGGCAATGGCAATCAGCCCCAGCATTTT
TRBV5-4	14	.	many	TRBJ1-5	CASSRQGQGQPQHF	TGTGCCAGCAGCCGTCAGGGGCAGGGTCAGCCCCAGCATTTT
TRBV3-1	16	TRBD2	.	TRBJ2-2	CASSQRTSGNTGELFF	TGTGCCAGCAGCCAGAGGACTAGCGGAAACACCGGGGAGCTGTTTTTT
TRBV6-5	14	TRBD1	.	TRBJ1-1	CASSYTQGGTEAFF	TGTGCCAGCAGTTATACCCAGGGGGGCACTGAAGCTTTCTTT
TRBV7-9	14	.	many	TRBJ1-1	CASSFLTVNTEAFF	TGTGCCAGCAGCTTCTTGACGGTGAACACTGAAGCTTTCTTT
TRBV4-2	13	.	many	TRBJ1-1	CASSAEANTEAFF	TGTGCCAGCAGCGCTGAAGCGAACACTGAAGCTTTCTTT
TRBV28	13	.	many	TRBJ1-2	CASTLVGNYGYTF	TGTGCCAGCACCTTAGTGGGAAACTATGGCTACACCTTC
TRBV29-1	13	TRBD1	.	TRBJ2-7	CSVGQGGSYEQYF	TGCAGCGTCGGACAGGGGGGCTCCTACGAGCAGTACTTC
TRBV10-3	14	.	many	TRBJ2-1	CAISESGSVNEQFF	TGTGCCATCAGTGAGTCGGGGAGCGTCAATGAGCAGTTCTTC
TRBV4-3	14	.	.	TRBJ1-2	CASSPHQRGYGHTF	TGCGCCAGCAGCCCACACCAGAGGGGGTATGGCCACACCTTC
TRBV29-1	12	.	.	TRBJ1-3	CSVVGEGNTIYF	TGCAGCGTTGTGGGGGAAGGAAACACCATATATTTT
TRBV19	15	.	.	TRBJ2-7	CASSIPQRSTYEQYF	TGTGCCAGTAGTATCCCCCAGCGGAGTACCTACGAGCAGTACTTC
TRBV28	12	.	few	TRBJ1-3	CASSFSGDTIYF	TGTGCCAGCAGTTTTAGTGGAGACACCATATATTTT
TRBV20-1	11	.	.	TRBJ1-1	CSARDGGSAFF	TGCAGTGCTAGAGATGGGGGGTCAGCTTTCTTT
TRBV5-6	16	.	.	TRBJ1-3	CASSLVGARSGNTIYF	TGTGCCAGCAGCTTGGTGGGGGCTAGGAGTGGAAACACCATATATTTT
TRBV29-1	14	TRBD1	many	TRBJ2-3	CSVDSGTGVQGQYF	TGCAGCGTTGACTCCGGGACAGGCGTCCAGGGGCAGTATTTT
TRBV5-5	13	.	.	TRBJ1-2	CASSSVGEYGYTF	TGTGCCAGCAGCTCTGTCGGGGAATATGGCTACACCTTC
TRBV19	13	.	.	TRBJ1-6	CASAGTSNSPLHF	TGTGCCAGTGCTGGGACGAGTAATTCACCCCTCCACTTT
TRBV20-1	16	.	.	TRBJ2-6	CSAVGRSSSGANVLTF	TGCAGTGCTGTGGGACGTTCTTCCTCTGGGGCCAACGTCCTGACTTTC
TRBV15	15	TRBD1	.	TRBJ2-1	CATSPPDRTNTEQFF	TGTGCCACCAGCCCCCCGGACAGGACGAACACTGAGCAGTTCTTC
TRBV7-9	13	.	.	TRBJ1-5	CASSGRRGQPQHF	TGTGCCAGCAGCGGAAGGAGGGGTCAGCCCCAACATTTT
TRBV7-2	14	.	many	TRBJ1-2	CASSPTTANYGYTF	TGTGCCAGCAGCCCGACGACAGCTAACTATGGCTACACCTTC
TRBV12-3/TRBV12-4	13	.	.	TRBJ1-5	CASSEAFYQPQHF	TGTGCCAGCAGTGAAGCGTTCTATCAGCCCCAGCATTTT
TRBV7-2	14	.	.	TRBJ1-6	CASSPTVVNSPLHF	TGTGCCAGCAGCCCGACAGTAGTTAATTCACCCCTCCACTTT
TRBV5-1	17	.	once	TRBJ2-1	CASSGPMDGSSYNEQFF	TGCGCCAGCAGCGGACCGATGGACGGGAGCTCCTACAATGAGCAGTTCTTC
TRBV6-5	15	TRBD1	many	TRBJ1-6	CASSYSATGNSPLHF	TGTGCCAGCAGTTACTCGGCGACAGGGAATTCACCCCTCCACTTT
TRBV5-1	13	.	many	TRBJ2-1	CASSTGSYNEQFF	TGCGCCAGCAGCACCGGATCCTACAATGAGCAGTTCTTC
TRBV20-1	15	.	.	TRBJ2-1	CSASKIGSSYNEQFF	TGCAGTGCTAGCAAGATCGGTAGCTCCTACAATGAGCAGTTCTTC
TRBV10-3	16	TRBD1	.	TRBJ2-1	CAIRGTGTGVINEQFF	TGTGCCATCAGGGGTACCGGGACAGGGGTGATCAATGAGCAGTTCTTC
TRBV5-1	16	TRBD1	.	TRBJ1-2	CVSSSLDRAGPGGYTF	TGCGTCAGCAGCTCCTTAGACAGGGCAGGCCCTGGAGGCTACACCTTC
TRBV2	12	.	.	TRBJ2-5	CASGGFQETQYF	TGTGCCAGTGGGGGATTCCAAGAGACCCAGTACTTC
TRBV10-3	14	.	.	TRBJ1-5	CAIRGLPNEQPQHF	TGCGCCATCAGGGGACTCCCCAATGAGCAGCCCCAGCATTTT
TRBV29-1	15	.	many	TRBJ1-1	CSVENFGRGGTEAFF	TGCAGCGTTGAAAACTTTGGCCGGGGGGGGACTGAAGCTTTCTTT
TRBV10-3	15	.	.	TRBJ2-2	CAITKTGTNTGELFF	TGTGCCATCACCAAAACAGGGACGAACACCGGGGAGCTGTTTTTT
TRBV19	14	.	.	TRBJ1-2	CASSMRSRDYGYTF	TGTGCCAGTAGTATGAGGTCCAGGGACTATGGCTACACCTTC
TRBV19	14	.	.	TRBJ2-1	CASSMGSSYNEQFF	TGTGCCAGTAGTATGGGGAGCTCCTACAATGAGCAGTTCTTC
TRBV7-9	13	.	.	TRBJ2-1	CASRLLSYNEQFF	TGTGCCAGCAGATTACTTTCCTACAATGAGCAGTTCTTC
TRBV5-1	15	.	once	TRBJ2-7	CASSFDGSESYEQYF	TGCGCCAGCAGCTTTGACGGGAGCGAGTCCTACGAGCAGTACTTC
TRBV12-3/TRBV12-4	11	.	many	TRBJ1-2	CASSFMGGYTF	TGTGCCAGCAGTTTTATGGGCGGCTACACCTTC
TRBV11-2	15	TRBD2	.	TRBJ2-5	CASSLDHGGGETQYF	TGTGCCAGCAGCTTAGATCACGGCGGGGGAGAGACCCAGTACTTC
TRBV19	16	.	.	TRBJ2-3	CASSMLGLASTDTQYF	TGTGCCAGTAGTATGTTGGGACTCGCTAGCACAGATACGCAGTATTTT
TRBV11-2	16	TRBD2	.	TRBJ2-7	CASHRGGTSGVYEQYF	TGTGCCAGCCACAGGGGGGGGACTAGCGGGGTTTACGAGCAGTACTTC
TRBV2	13	.	many	TRBJ1-5	CASRGDSNQPQHF	TGTGCCAGCAGGGGGGACAGCAATCAGCCCCAGCATTTT